These T cell receptor beta chains were read from a single sample in a study of CD8+ T cells in alopecia areata. Using immunoSEQ multiplex PCR, the repertoire was profiled, and TCRdb retains in-frame clones only, with some absent. The data hold about 140,000 clones, with about 51% observed a single time. This specimen was CD4+ T cells sorted from blood, taken at week 0. The receptors come from a human donor with alopecia areata. Both conserved end residues are part of each CDR3. A D gene is named only where the DNA matches it firmly. Part of the rows lack a size; the others show once, few, many or a class for expanded clones.

few	TRBV6-6	TRBJ2-7	TRBD1	CASSPGQGATYEQYF	TGTGCCAGCAGCCCGGGACAGGGGGCCACCTACGAGCAGTACTTC
NA	TRBV29-1	TRBJ2-3	NA	CSLLRDTNTDTQYF	TGCAGCCTACTCCGGGACACTAACACAGATACGCAGTATTTT
NA	TRBV29-1	TRBJ2-3	NA	CSGTGSTDTQYF	TGCAGCGGTACAGGGAGCACAGATACGCAGTATTTT
few	TRBV6-5	TRBJ1-2	NA	CASSYSTGRGGNGYTF	TGTGCCAGCAGTTACTCGACAGGCAGGGGAGGTAATGGCTACACCTTC
NA	TRBV2	TRBJ1-1	TRBD1	CASRGQGDTEAFF	TGTGCCAGCAGGGGACAGGGGGACACTGAAGCTTTCTTT
NA	TRBV10-3	TRBJ2-4	TRBD1	CAISEPGTGVQNIQYF	TGTGCCATCAGTGAGCCCGGGACAGGGGTCCAAAACATTCAGTACTTC
NA	TRBV7-2	TRBJ1-5	NA	CASSLARNQPQHF	TGTGCCAGCAGCTTAGCGAGGAATCAGCCCCAGCATTTT
NA	TRBV9	TRBJ2-7	NA	CASSPGAGREQYF	TGTGCCAGCAGCCCCGGGGCAGGGAGGGAGCAGTACTTC
NA	TRBV11-2	TRBJ2-2	NA	CASSLDQGPGELFF	TGTGCCAGCAGCTTAGACCAAGGGCCCGGGGAGCTGTTTTTT
few	TRBV7-2	TRBJ2-3	NA	CASSLQQADTQYF	TGTGCCAGCAGCTTACAACAAGCAGATACGCAGTATTTT
few	TRBV11-2	TRBJ2-1	NA	CASSLDNSVWRFF	TGTGCCAGCAGCTTAGATAATAGTGTTTGGCGGTTCTTC
NA	TRBV2	TRBJ2-3	NA	CASSEGGTDTQYF	TGTGCCAGCAGTGAGGGCGGAACAGATACGCAGTATTTT
NA	TRBV5-1	TRBJ2-5	NA	CASSLRPGETQYF	TGCGCCAGCAGCTTAAGGCCGGGGGAGACCCAGTACTTC
NA	TRBV4-3	TRBJ2-7	TRBD2	CASSRSGGGLNEQYF	TGCGCCAGCAGCCGATCCGGGGGGGGCCTCAACGAGCAGTACTTC
NA	TRBV29-1	TRBJ1-1	NA	CSSKHDRNTEAFF	TGCAGCTCGAAGCATGACAGGAACACTGAAGCTTTCTTT
once	TRBV30	TRBJ2-1	NA	CAWRGLLYNEQFF	TGTGCCTGGAGGGGACTTCTTTACAATGAGCAGTTCTTC
NA	TRBV7-9	TRBJ2-7	TRBD1	CASSWDSYEQYF	TGTGCCAGCAGCTGGGACAGCTACGAGCAGTACTTC
NA	TRBV20-1	TRBJ2-1	NA	CSASRREEQFF	TGCAGTGCTAGCCGGCGAGAGGAGCAGTTCTTC
few	TRBV29-1	TRBJ2-1	TRBD2	CSVEDFRLAGSYNEQFF	TGCAGCGTTGAAGATTTCAGGCTAGCGGGCTCCTACAATGAGCAGTTCTTC
NA	TRBV29-1	TRBJ2-5	NA	CSVPRETQYF	TGCAGCGTCCCCAGGGAGACCCAGTACTTC
NA	TRBV29-1	TRBJ1-1	NA	CSVDLRGQINTEAFF	TGCAGCGTTGATTTACGGGGACAAATAAACACTGAAGCTTTCTTT
NA	TRBV5-5	TRBJ1-1	NA	CASSSTGTGTEAFF	TGTGCCAGCAGCTCGACGGGGACTGGAACTGAAGCTTTCTTT
NA	TRBV5-1	TRBJ1-5	NA	CASSFDGVEQPQHF	TGCGCCAGCAGCTTCGACGGGGTCGAGCAGCCCCAGCATTTT
few	TRBV29-1	TRBJ2-3	NA	CSADSGGSTDTQYF	TGCAGCGCAGACAGCGGAGGGAGCACAGATACGCAGTATTTT
NA	TRBV5-1	TRBJ2-7	NA	CASSSSTIYEQYF	TGCGCCAGCAGCTCCTCCACTATCTACGAGCAGTACTTC
NA	TRBV29-1	TRBJ1-1	NA	CSVESITSYENGAFF	TGCAGCGTTGAAAGTATAACCAGCTACGAGAATGGGGCTTTCTTT
few	TRBV10-3	TRBJ1-5	NA	CAISESEGHNQPQHF	TGTGCCATCAGTGAGTCCGAGGGTCACAATCAGCCCCAGCATTTT
NA	TRBV9	TRBJ2-1	TRBD2	CASSVGSSGEHQQFF	TGTGCCAGCAGCGTAGGGTCTAGCGGGGAGCATCAGCAGTTCTTC
NA	TRBV30	TRBJ1-1	TRBD1	CAWSRDRDTEAFF	TGTGCCTGGAGTAGGGACAGGGATACTGAAGCTTTCTTT